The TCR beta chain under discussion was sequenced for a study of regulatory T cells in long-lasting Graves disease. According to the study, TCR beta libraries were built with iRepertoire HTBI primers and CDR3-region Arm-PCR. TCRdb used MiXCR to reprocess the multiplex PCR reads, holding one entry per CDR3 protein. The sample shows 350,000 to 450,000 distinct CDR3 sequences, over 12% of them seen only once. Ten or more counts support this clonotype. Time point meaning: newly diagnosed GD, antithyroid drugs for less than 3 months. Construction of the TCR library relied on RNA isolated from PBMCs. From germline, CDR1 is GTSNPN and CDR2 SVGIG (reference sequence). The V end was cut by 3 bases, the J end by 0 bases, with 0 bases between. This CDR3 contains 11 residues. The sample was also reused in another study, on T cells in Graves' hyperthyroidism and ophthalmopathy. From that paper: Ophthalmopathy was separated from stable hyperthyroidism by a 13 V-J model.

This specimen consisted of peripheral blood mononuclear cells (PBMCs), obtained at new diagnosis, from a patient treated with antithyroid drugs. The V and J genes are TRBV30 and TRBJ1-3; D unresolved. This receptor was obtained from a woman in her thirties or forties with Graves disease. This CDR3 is CAWSSGNTIYF. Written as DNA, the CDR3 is TGTGCCTGGAGCTCTGGAAACACCATATATTTT. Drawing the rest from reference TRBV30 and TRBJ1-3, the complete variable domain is SQTIHQWPATLVQPVGSPLSLECTVEGTSNPNLYWYRQAAGRGLQLLFYSVGIGQISSEVPQNLSASRPQDRQFILSSKKLLLSDSGFYLCAWSSGNTIYFGEGSWLTVV.